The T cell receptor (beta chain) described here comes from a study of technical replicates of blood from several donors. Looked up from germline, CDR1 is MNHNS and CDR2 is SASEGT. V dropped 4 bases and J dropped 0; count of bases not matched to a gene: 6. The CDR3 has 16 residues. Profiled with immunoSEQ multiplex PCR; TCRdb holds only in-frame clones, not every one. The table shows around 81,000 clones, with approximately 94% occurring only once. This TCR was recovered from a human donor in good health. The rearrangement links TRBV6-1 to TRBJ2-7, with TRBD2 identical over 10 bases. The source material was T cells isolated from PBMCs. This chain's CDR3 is CASSVASGSFSYEQYF. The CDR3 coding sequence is TGTGCCAGCAGTGTGGCTAGCGGGAGTTTCTCCTACGAGCAGTACTTC.